This record concerns one T cell receptor (beta chain) sequence. Its antigen is as yet unknown. The sample originates from a study of breast tumors, draining lymph nodes, adjacent tissues. Study-level results: Tumor TCR diversity was below lymph nodes but above nontumor tissue. Luminal-like breast cancer showed significantly greater tumor-nontumor repertoire similarity than basal-like breast cancer did.

V was shortened by 1 base and J by 3 bases, with 9 bases between the two germline ends. From germline, CDR1 is LNHNV and CDR2 YYDKDF (reference sequence). CDR3 size: 14 residues. Via MiXCR, TCRdb re-called the multiplex PCR reads, giving one row per CDR3 protein. Of about 200,000 distinct CDR3 sequences listed, 30% to 35% were seen once; the top ten hold about 3.3%. Breast cancer patients provided tissue from their axillary draining lymph nodes. The specimen sequenced was axillary lymph node tissue. This TCR came from a female donor with breast cancer. Some clones in this sample may be carry-over from other donors' samples. V and J are TRBV15 and TRBJ1-1; a weak D match, TRBD1 (5 bases). The CDR3 DNA reads TGTGCCACCAGCAGAGGCGGGGGGGACACTGAAGCTTTCTTT. Its translation: CATSRGGGDTEAFF.